Following are 20 T cell receptor beta chains from one sample sequenced in a study of T cell responses to AZD1222 COVID-19 vaccine. Some clones are missing from TCRdb's copy, which holds only in-frame ones; the method was immunoSEQ multiplex PCR. The sample shows approximately 140,000 clones, around 89% of them seen only once. Sample: peripheral blood, taken on day 0 of AZD1222 vaccination. Receptor source: an adult in good health.

This clone was found once. This chain links TRBV27 with TRBJ1-6; 8 bases align to TRBD1. Germline-derived CDR1 and CDR2 are MNHEY and SMNVEV (reference sequence). Trimming cost V 0 bases and J 9 bases; bases outside gene matches: 7. The CDR3 sequence is 16 residues long. CDR3 nucleotide sequence: TGTGCCAGCAGTTTATCCCCACACAGGGGGGGTTCACCCCTCCACTTT. It codes for CASSLSPHRGGSPLHF.

The chain joins TRBV9 to TRBJ2-7, with 9 bases lining up with TRBD1. V trimming: 3 bases; J trimming: 4 bases; junction bases outside the gene matches: 5. The CDR3 runs to 14 residues. Per the germline V gene, CDR1 is SGDLS and CDR2 is YYNGEE. The DNA for the CDR3 is TGTGCCAGCAGCGCGGGACAGGGACGTTACGAGCAGTACTTC. As protein: CASSAGQGRYEQYF.

The V call is TRBV28, the J call TRBJ2-3, with a possible D match to TRBD2 (6 bases). Looked up from germline, CDR1 is MDHEN and CDR2 is SYDVKM. Trimming removed 8 bases at V and 8 bases at J, with 20 bases between. This CDR3 has 14 amino acids. DNA for the CDR3: TGTGCCAGCGGACTCAGCAGTCCTAGCGCTACGCAGTATTTT. This codes for CASGLSSPSATQYF.

The genes are TRBV30 and TRBJ1-2, with a tentative D call TRBD1 (5 bases). This CDR3 spans 12 amino acids. Germline CDR1 and CDR2: GTSNPN and SVGIG (reference sequence). V lost 4 bases to trimming and J lost 7 bases, with 13 bases between them. This CDR3 is CAWNLNGAGYTF. CDR3 in DNA: TGTGCCTGGAATCTTAACGGGGCTGGCTACACCTTC.

The CDR3, as DNA: TGCAGCACAGGGCCCTCTGGAAGCTATGGCTACACCTTC. It specifies CSTGPSGSYGYTF. This chain uses TRBV29-1 with TRBJ1-2, with D possibly matching TRBD1 (6 bases). This CDR3 region has 13 residues. Trimming pared 8 bases from V and 4 bases from J, leaving 17 bases between. Germline V gene lookup returns CDR1 SQVTM and CDR2 ANQGSEA. Complete variable domain (other parts from reference TRBV29-1 and TRBJ1-2): SAVISQKPSRDICQRGTSLTIQCQVDSQVTMMFWYRQQPGQSLTLIATANQGSEATYESGFVIDKFPISRPNLTFSTLTVSNMSPEDSSIYLCSTGPSGSYGYTFGSGTRLTVV.

The chain carries TRBV28 and TRBJ2-1; 10 bases match TRBD2. V was pared by 5 bases and J by 4 bases, with 8 bases of the junction left unmatched. This CDR3 region has 16 residues. Germline V gene data show CDR1 as MDHEN and CDR2 as SYDVKM. The DNA for the CDR3 is TGTGCCAGCAGTCGCACCGGACTAGCGGTTTACAATGAGCAGTTCTTC. Residues: CASSRTGLAVYNEQFF.

This clone was recorded once. V is TRBV18 and J is TRBJ1-2, with a weak D call TRBD1 (6 bases). Deletions cut 0 bases from V and 5 bases from J, with 10 bases between. The CDR3 is 14 amino acids. The germline V gene encodes CDR1 KGHSH and CDR2 LQKENI. CDR3 DNA sequence: TGTGCCAGCTCACCACCGTCAGGGGCGTATGGCTACACCTTC. This gives the protein CASSPPSGAYGYTF.

The chain uses TRBV7-9 and TRBJ2-5; D is unclear. This CDR3 spans 11 amino acids. Germline assignment: CDR1 SEHNR and CDR2 FQNEAQ (reference sequence). The ends were cut back, 2 bases at V and 5 bases at J, with 3 bases in the middle. As DNA, the CDR3 is TGTGCCAGCAGCTTAAGTGAGACCCAGTACTTC. Encoded protein: CASSLSETQYF.

This clone was seen once. This rearrangement joins TRBV10-2 to TRBJ2-5; TRBD2 might be the D (7 bases). The CDR3 totals 13 residues. Germline CDR1 reads WSHSY; CDR2 reads SAAADI. V was pared by 4 bases and J by 5 bases, with 11 bases between. This chain's CDR3 is CASSAGRGETQYF. The CDR3 DNA sequence: TGCGCCAGCAGTGCGGGGAGGGGGGAGACCCAGTACTTC.

The chain has TRBV5-1 and TRBJ1-6, with a possible D match to TRBD1 (6 bases). CDR3 length: 15 residues. Germline lookup yields CDR1 SGHRS and CDR2 YFSETQ. Trimming took off 1 base at V and 7 bases at J, with 12 bases between the two ends. The CDR3 loop is CASSLTGQLNSPLHF. The CDR3, as DNA: TGCGCCAGCAGCTTGACTGGACAGCTAAATTCACCCCTCCACTTT.

J is TRBJ1-3 and V is TRBV2; D unresolved. Germline lookup yields CDR1 SNHLY and CDR2 FYNNEI. There are 16 residues in the CDR3. Trimming pared 0 bases from V and 0 bases from J, leaving 9 bases between. The CDR3 protein is CASSEAVVRSGNTIYF. The CDR3 nucleotides are TGTGCCAGCAGTGAAGCTGTCGTTCGCTCTGGAAACACCATATATTTT.

The V call is TRBV6-2 or TRBV6-3, the J call TRBJ1-5; possible D gene TRBD1, 5 bases. CDR3 length equals 15 residues. Germline V gives CDR1 MNHEY, CDR2 SVGEGT. V was shortened by 5 bases and J by 3 bases, with 14 bases between the two germline ends. This CDR3 is CASSVPGHFNQPQHF. In DNA form, the CDR3 reads TGTGCCAGCAGTGTACCCGGACACTTCAATCAGCCCCAGCATTTT.

The chain employs TRBV19 and TRBJ1-1; D call uncertain. CDR3 size: 15 residues. CDR1 LNHDA and CDR2 SQIVND come from the germline V gene (reference sequence). V gave up 0 bases and J gave up 1 base, with 9 bases separating them. The CDR3 DNA is TGTGCCAGTAGTATAGATCGGGTGGGGAACACTGAAGCTTTCTTT. Translation gives CASSIDRVGNTEAFF.

The chain couples TRBV28 to TRBJ2-5; D gene ambiguous. The germline V gene encodes CDR1 MDHEN and CDR2 SYDVKM. The CDR3 is 11 amino acids. Trimming took 11 bases from V and 4 from J, leaving 11 bases between them. The CDR3 DNA sequence: TGTGCCGCAGGCGAAGGAGAGACCCAGTACTTC. This codes for CAAGEGETQYF.

The chain employs TRBV28 and TRBJ2-7; maybe TRBD2 (5 bases). The V and J ends lost 3 bases and 3 bases respectively, with 15 bases between them. Germline CDR1 is MDHEN and CDR2 is SYDVKM. The CDR3 sequence is 15 residues long. CDR3 coding DNA: TGTGCCAGCAGTTTCACTAGGCAAAGGGACTACGAGCAGTACTTC. The encoded protein is CASSFTRQRDYEQYF.

The genes are TRBV7-9 and TRBJ2-7, with 10 nucleotides matching TRBD1. CDR1 is SEHNR, CDR2 FQNEAQ, per germline (reference sequence). V shed 5 bases and J 12 bases; nucleotides not matched to a gene: 16. The CDR3 loop spans 15 amino acids. CDR3: CASSLQTGGVSRRYF. The CDR3 DNA reads TGTGCCAGCAGCCTTCAGACAGGGGGCGTTTCGAGGAGGTACTTC.

This clone came up once. The chain couples TRBV7-3 to TRBJ2-4; 9 bases agree with TRBD1. J was trimmed by 6 bases and V by 5 bases; bases with no gene match: 8. Germline V lookup: CDR1 SGHTA, CDR2 FQGTGA. The CDR3 runs to 15 residues. DNA for the CDR3: TGTGCCAGCAGCCCGGGGGACAGGGTGCCAAACATTCAGTACTTC. Translation: CASSPGDRVPNIQYF. The full variable domain, in which reference TRBV7-3 and TRBJ2-4 provide the parts outside the CDR3, is GAGVSQTPSNKVTEKGKYVELRCDPISGHTALYWYRQSLGQGPEFLIYFQGTGAADDSGLPNDRFFAVRPEGSVSTLKIQRTERGDSAVYLCASSPGDRVPNIQYFGAGTRLSVL.

The rearrangement links TRBV15 to TRBJ2-1; 13 bases agree with TRBD2. The CDR3 runs to 13 residues. Germline lookup yields CDR1 LNHNV and CDR2 YYDKDF (reference sequence). V trimming: 3 bases; J trimming: 10 bases; junction bases outside the gene matches: 0. In DNA form, the CDR3 reads TGTGCCACCAGCAGGGGACTAGCGGGGGAGCAGTTCTTC. Protein product: CATSRGLAGEQFF.

This sequence joins TRBV6-9 and TRBJ1-3; D not resolved. Trimming pared 8 bases from V and 0 bases from J, leaving 17 bases between. Germline V gene lookup returns CDR1 MNHGY and CDR2 SVAAGI. This CDR3 spans 16 amino acids. The CDR3, as DNA: TGTGCCAGCGTCATCCGGCAGCCGAGCTCTGGAAACACCATATATTTT. Translating it yields CASVIRQPSSGNTIYF.

This clone was observed a few times. J is TRBJ2-7 and V is TRBV5-4; tentative D call: TRBD2 (5 bases). The CDR3 is 13 amino acids. V lost 4 bases and J 1 base, leaving 9 bases between the germline ends. Germline V gene lookup returns CDR1 SGHNT and CDR2 YYREEE (reference sequence). CDR3 in amino acids: CASSTRDSYEQYF. CDR3 bases: TGTGCCAGCAGCACCCGGGATTCCTACGAGCAGTACTTC.